This TCR beta chain was sequenced for a study of CD8 T cells in ankylosing spondylitis. Germline trimming cut 5 bases from V and 13 bases from J; bases unmatched to any gene: 9. The germline gives CDR1 MNHEY, CDR2 SMNVEV (reference sequence). The CDR3 length is 14 residues. Whole-study findings and limits: Some motif variants had been reported before (in reactive arthritis synovial fluid and blood). Disease-linked clones proved CD8+ and comparatively uncommon in peripheral blood. Reported data indicate significant enrichment of disease-linked clones within matched ankylosing spondylitis synovial fluid. About 8 highly homologous variants made up a TCR beta motif that seemed to typify ankylosing spondylitis blood.

This clonotype was counted between two and nine times. The antigen remains undetermined. MiXCR, run by TCRdb on the 5' RACE reads, gives a single entry per CDR3 protein. This table has roughly 300,000 distinct CDR3 sequences, 7.5% to 9% appearing once. The chain employs TRBV27 and TRBJ2-1; 12 bases line up with TRBD2. The sequence was collected from a male donor with ankylosing spondylitis. Sequenced sample: blood, either unsorted or a sorted T cell fraction (not recorded which). This CDR3 reads CASSPGTSGRKQFF. The CDR3 region has the DNA TGTGCCAGCAGTCCCGGGACTAGCGGGCGAAAACAGTTCTTC.